This section outlines one T cell receptor (beta chain) sequence together with its context. Its specificity is unknown. One entry per CDR3 protein results from TCRdb running MiXCR on the 5' RACE reads. In the table there are over 250,000 distinct CDR3 sequences, around 15% of which are singletons. These data are taken from a study of T-cell memory formation after mild COVID-19. Whole-study context: TCR clusters largely stayed donor specific. Study outcomes and limitations: Largely, contracting CD4+ clones fell within CM and EM, and contracting CD8+ clones within EMRA. Clones that got smaller from day 15 to 85 had even CD4/CD8, while clones growing later tipped toward CD4+.

CDR1 and CDR2 from the germline V gene are MNHNY and SVGAGI (reference sequence). The CDR3 extends over 13 amino acids. With 2 bases removed from V and 0 bases from J, the gap between germline ends came to 4 bases. This clonotype originated in a man younger than 35 who had mild COVID-19 (a few samples of this study predate the infection). Cell type and time point are not known. The source material was PBMCs or a T cell subset sorted from them (not recorded which). The chain joins TRBV6-6 to TRBJ2-5, with D unclear. The CDR3 coding sequence is TGTGCCAGCAGTTACCTGAACCAAGAGACCCAGTACTTC. Amino acid sequence: CASSYLNQETQYF.